This TCR beta chain was captured by sequencing in a study of T cell changes during pregnancy in multiple sclerosis. This clone appeared a few times. This table comes from immunoSEQ multiplex PCR, and its TCRdb copy is limited to in-frame clones, with some not included. The table has about 100,000 clones, approximately 90% seen once. The V gene's germline CDR1 is LGHNA and CDR2 YNFKEQ. The V end was cut by 0 bases, the J end by 10 bases, with 10 bases between. The CDR3 extends over 13 amino acids. The receptor comes from a female donor with multiple sclerosis, enrolled in a pregnancy study. Sequencing used peripheral blood, obtained in the second trimester of pregnancy. The V gene is TRBV4-2, the J gene TRBJ2-1; D uncertain. The CDR3 nucleotides are TGTGCCAGCAGCCAAGAGACTGCTAGAGAGCAGTTCTTC. This codes for CASSQETAREQFF.